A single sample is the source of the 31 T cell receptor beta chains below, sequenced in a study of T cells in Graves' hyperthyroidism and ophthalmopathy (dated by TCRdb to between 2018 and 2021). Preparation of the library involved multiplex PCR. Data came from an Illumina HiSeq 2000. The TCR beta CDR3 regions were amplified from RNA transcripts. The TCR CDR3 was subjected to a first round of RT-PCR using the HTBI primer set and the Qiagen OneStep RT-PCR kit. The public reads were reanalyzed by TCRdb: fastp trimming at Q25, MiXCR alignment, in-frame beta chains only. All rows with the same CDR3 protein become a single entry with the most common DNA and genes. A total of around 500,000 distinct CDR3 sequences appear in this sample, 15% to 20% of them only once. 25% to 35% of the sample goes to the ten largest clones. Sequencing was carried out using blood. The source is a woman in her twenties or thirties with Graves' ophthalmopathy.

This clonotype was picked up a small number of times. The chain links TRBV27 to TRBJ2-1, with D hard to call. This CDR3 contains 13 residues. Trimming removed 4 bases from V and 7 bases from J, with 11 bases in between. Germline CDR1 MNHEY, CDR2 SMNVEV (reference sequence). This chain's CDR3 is CASSSAAGNEQFF. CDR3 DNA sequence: TGTGCCAGCAGTTCAGCAGCAGGAAATGAGCAGTTCTTC.

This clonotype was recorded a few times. DNA for the CDR3: TGTGCCAGCAGTAGGGACAGGGGATCCACAGATACGCAGTATTTT. Translation gives CASSRDRGSTDTQYF. V gene TRBV6-1 combines with J gene TRBJ2-3, with 10 bases fitting TRBD1. Germline CDR1 and CDR2: MNHNS and SASEGT. With 5 bases clipped from V and 2 bases from J, the junction kept 4 bases outside the gene matches. CDR3 length: 15 amino acids.

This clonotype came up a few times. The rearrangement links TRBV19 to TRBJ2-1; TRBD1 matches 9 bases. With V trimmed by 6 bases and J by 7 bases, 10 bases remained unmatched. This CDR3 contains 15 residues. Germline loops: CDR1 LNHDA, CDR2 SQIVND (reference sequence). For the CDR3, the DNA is TGTGCCAGTAGCATCAAACAGGGGGCGAGTAATGAGCAGTTCTTC. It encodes CASSIKQGASNEQFF.

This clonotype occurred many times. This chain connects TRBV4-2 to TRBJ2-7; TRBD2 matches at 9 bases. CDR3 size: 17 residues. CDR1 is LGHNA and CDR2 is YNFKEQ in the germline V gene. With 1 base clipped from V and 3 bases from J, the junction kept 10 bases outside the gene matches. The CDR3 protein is CASSQGTQREAHYEQYF. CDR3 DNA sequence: TGTGCCAGCAGCCAAGGGACCCAGCGGGAGGCCCACTACGAGCAGTACTTC.

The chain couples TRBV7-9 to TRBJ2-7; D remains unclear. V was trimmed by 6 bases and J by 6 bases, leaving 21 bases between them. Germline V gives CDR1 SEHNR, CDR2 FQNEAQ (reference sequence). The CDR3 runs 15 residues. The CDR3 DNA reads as TGTGCCAGCAGTCTATTCGGGTCCCGAACCTCCGAGCAGTACTTC. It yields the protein CASSLFGSRTSEQYF. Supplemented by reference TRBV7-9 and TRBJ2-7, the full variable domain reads DTGVSQNPRHKITKRGQNVTFRCDPISEHNRLYWYRQTLGQGPEFLTYFQNEAQLEKSRLLSDRFSAERPKGSFSTLEIQRTEQGDSAMYLCASSLFGSRTSEQYFGPGTRLTVT.

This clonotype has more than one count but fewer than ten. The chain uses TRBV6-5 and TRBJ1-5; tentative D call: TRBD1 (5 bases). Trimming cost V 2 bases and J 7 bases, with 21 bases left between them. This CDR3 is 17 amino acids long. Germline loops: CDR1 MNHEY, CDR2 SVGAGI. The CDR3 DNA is TGTGCCAGCAGTTACCAACCTTTGAGGGGATCGATGCAGCCCCAGCATTTT. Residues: CASSYQPLRGSMQPQHF.

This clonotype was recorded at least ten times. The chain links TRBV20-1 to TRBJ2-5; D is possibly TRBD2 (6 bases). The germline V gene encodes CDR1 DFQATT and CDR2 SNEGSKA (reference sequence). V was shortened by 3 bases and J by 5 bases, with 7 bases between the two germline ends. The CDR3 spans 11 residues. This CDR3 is CSASGGETQYF. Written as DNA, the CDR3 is TGCAGTGCTAGTGGGGGGGAGACCCAGTACTTC.

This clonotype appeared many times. In DNA, the CDR3 is TGTGCCAGCAGCCCAGCGGGACAGGGATCCTACGAGCAGTACTTC. The encoded protein is CASSPAGQGSYEQYF. This chain links TRBV28 with TRBJ2-7; 9 bases are a match to TRBD1. With V trimmed by 6 bases and J by 1 base, 7 bases remained unmatched. The CDR3 loop spans 15 amino acids. Germline-derived CDR1 and CDR2 are MDHEN and SYDVKM.

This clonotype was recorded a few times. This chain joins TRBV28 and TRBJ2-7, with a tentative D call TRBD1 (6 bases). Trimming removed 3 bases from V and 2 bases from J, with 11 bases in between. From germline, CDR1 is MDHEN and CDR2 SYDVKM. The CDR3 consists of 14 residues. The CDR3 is CASSFLDRTYEQYF. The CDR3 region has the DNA TGTGCCAGCAGTTTTCTCGACAGGACCTACGAGCAGTACTTC.

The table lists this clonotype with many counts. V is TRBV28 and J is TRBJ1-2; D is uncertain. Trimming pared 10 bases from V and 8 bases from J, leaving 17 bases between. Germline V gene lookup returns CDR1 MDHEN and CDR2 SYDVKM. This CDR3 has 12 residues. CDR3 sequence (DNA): TGTGCCACCCACCCCTCCTCGGTAGGCTACACCTTC. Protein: CATHPSSVGYTF.

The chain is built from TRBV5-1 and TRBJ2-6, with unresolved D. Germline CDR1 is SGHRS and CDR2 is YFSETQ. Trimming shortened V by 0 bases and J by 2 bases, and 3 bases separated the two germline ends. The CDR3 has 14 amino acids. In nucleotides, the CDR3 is TGCGCCAGCAGCTTGGATCCTGGGGCCAACGTCCTGACTTTC. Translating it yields CASSLDPGANVLTF.

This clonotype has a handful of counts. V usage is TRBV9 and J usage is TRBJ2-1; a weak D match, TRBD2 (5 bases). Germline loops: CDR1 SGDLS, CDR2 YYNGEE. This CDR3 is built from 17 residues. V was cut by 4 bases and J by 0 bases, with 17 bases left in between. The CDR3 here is CASSPYSLTSSYNEQFF. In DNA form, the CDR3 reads TGTGCCAGCAGCCCTTACTCCCTTACTAGCTCCTACAATGAGCAGTTCTTC.

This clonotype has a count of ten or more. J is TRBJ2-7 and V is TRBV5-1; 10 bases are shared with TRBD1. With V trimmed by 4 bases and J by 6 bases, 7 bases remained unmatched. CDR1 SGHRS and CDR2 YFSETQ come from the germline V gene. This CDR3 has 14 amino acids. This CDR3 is CASSQGQGPSEQYF. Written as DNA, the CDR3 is TGCGCCAGCAGCCAGGGACAGGGGCCAAGCGAGCAGTACTTC.

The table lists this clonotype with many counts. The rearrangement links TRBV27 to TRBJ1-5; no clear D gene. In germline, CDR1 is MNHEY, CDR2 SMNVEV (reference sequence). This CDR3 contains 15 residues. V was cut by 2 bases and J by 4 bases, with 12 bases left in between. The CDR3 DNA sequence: TGTGCCAGCAGTTTAATTTTTTCCGAAAATCAGCCCCAGCATTTT. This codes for CASSLIFSENQPQHF.

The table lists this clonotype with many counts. The CDR3 DNA reads as TGTGCCAGCAGTACCCAGGGTGGCAGGATTCAAGAGACCCAGTACTTC. This sequence encodes CASSTQGGRIQETQYF. V gene TRBV27 combines with J gene TRBJ2-5; D might be TRBD1 (5 bases). The germline CDR1 and CDR2 sequences are MNHEY and SMNVEV (reference sequence). V lost 5 bases to trimming and J lost 2 bases, with 18 bases between them. This CDR3 region has 16 residues.

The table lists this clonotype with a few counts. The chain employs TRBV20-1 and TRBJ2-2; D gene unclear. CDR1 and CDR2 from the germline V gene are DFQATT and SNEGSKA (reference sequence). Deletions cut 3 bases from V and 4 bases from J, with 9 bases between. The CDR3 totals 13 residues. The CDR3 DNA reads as TGCAGTGCTAGTCGGGTGACCACCGGGGAGCTGTTTTTT. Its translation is CSASRVTTGELFF.

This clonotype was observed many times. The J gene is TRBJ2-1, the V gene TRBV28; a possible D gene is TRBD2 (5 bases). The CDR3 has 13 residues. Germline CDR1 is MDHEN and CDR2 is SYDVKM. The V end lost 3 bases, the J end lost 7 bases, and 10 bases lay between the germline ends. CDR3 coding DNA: TGTGCCAGCAGTTTCGGGGTCGGGAATGAGCAGTTCTTC. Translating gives CASSFGVGNEQFF.

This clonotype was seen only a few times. DNA of the CDR3: TGTGCCAGCAGCACGTTCCATGGTCAGCCCCAGCATTTT. Translation: CASSTFHGQPQHF. The rearrangement joins TRBV7-8 to TRBJ1-5; no reliable D call. The CDR3 totals 13 residues. Germline CDR1 and CDR2: SGHVS and FQNEAQ. Trimming cost V 5 bases and J 6 bases, with 11 bases left between them.

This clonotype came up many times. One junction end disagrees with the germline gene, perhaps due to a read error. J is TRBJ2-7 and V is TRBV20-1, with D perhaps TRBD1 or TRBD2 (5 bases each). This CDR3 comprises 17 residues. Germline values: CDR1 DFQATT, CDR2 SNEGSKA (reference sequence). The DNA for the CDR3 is TGCAGTGCTCGAGACCTTTTACCGGGACCCGGAGGCTACGAGCAGTACTTC. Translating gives CSARDLLPGPGGYEQYF.

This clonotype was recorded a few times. As DNA, the CDR3 is TGTGCCAGCAGCCCCGATAGCGGGAGAAAAGATACGCAGTATTTT. It is translated as CASSPDSGRKDTQYF. The gene calls are TRBV7-2 and TRBJ2-3; 9 bases agree with TRBD2. Germline values: CDR1 SGHTA, CDR2 FQGNSA. With V trimmed by 5 bases and J by 5 bases, 8 bases remained unmatched. The CDR3 is 15 amino acids.

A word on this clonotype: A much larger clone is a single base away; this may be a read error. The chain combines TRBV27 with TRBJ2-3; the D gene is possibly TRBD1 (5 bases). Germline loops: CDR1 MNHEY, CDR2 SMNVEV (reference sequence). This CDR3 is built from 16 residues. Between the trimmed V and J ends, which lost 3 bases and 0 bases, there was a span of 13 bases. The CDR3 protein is CASSFLADTSTDTQYF. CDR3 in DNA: TGTGCCAGCAGTTTTCTGGCGGACACTAGCACAGATACGCAGTATTTT.

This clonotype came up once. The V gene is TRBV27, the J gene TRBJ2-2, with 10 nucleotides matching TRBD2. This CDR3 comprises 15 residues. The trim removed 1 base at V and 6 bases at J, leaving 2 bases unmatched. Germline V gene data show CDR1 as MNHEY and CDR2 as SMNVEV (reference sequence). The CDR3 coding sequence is TGTGCCAGCAGTTTATGGCTAGCGGGAGCCGGGGAGCTGTTTTTT. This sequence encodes CASSLWLAGAGELFF.

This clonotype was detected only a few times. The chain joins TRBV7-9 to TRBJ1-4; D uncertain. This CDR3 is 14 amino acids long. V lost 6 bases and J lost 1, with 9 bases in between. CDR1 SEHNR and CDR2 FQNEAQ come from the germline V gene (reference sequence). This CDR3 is CASSWVETNEKLFF. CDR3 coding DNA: TGTGCCAGCAGTTGGGTAGAAACTAATGAAAAACTGTTTTTT.

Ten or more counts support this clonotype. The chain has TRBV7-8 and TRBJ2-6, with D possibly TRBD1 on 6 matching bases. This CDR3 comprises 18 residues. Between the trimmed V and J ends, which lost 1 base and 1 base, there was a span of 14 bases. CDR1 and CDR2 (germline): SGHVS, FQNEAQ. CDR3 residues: CASSLVGPGASGANVLTF. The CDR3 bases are TGTGCCAGCAGCTTAGTAGGTCCAGGGGCATCTGGGGCCAACGTCCTGACTTTC. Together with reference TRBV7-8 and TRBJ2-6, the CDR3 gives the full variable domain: GAGVSQSPRYKVAKRGQDVALRCDPISGHVSLFWYQQALGQGPEFLTYFQNEAQLDKSGLPSDRFFAERPEGSVSTLKIQRTQQEDSAVYLCASSLVGPGASGANVLTFGAGSRLTVL.

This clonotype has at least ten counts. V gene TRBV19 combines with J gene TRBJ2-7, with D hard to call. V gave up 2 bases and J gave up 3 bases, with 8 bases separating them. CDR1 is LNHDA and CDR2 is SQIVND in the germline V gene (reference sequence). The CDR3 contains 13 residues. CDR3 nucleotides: TGTGCCAGTAGTATAACAAGGTACTACGAGCAGTACTTC. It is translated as CASSITRYYEQYF.

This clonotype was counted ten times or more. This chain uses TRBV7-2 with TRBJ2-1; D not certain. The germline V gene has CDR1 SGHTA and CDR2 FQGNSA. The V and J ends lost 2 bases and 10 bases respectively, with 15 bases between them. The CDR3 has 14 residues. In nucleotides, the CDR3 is TGTGCCAGCAGCTTACCGTTGTTTATGAAGGAGCAGTTCTTC. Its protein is CASSLPLFMKEQFF. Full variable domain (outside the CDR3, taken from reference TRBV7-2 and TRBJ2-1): GAGVSQSPSNKVTEKGKDVELRCDPISGHTALYWYRQSLGQGLEFLIYFQGNSAPDKSGLPSDRFSAERTGGSVSTLTIQRTQQEDSAVYLCASSLPLFMKEQFFGPGTRLTVL.

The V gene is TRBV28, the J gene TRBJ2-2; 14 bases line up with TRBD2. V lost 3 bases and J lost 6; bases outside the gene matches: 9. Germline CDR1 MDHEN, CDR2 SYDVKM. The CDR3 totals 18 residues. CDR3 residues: CASSFWGLAGDLAGELFF. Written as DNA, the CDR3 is TGTGCCAGCAGTTTTTGGGGACTAGCGGGAGATTTAGCCGGGGAGCTGTTTTTT.

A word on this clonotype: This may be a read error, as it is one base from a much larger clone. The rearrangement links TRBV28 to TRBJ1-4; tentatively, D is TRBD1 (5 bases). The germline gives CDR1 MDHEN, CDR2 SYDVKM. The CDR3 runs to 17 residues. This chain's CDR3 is CASLPGGVEATNEKLLF. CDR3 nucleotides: TGTGCCAGTCTGCCCGGGGGGGTCGAAGCAACTAATGAAAAACTGCTTTTT.

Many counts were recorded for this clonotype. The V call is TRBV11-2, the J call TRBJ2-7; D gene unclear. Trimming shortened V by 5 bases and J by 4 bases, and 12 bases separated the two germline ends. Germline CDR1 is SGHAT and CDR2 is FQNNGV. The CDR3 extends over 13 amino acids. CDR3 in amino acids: CASSPPGVYEQYF. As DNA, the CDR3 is TGTGCCAGCAGCCCCCCCGGAGTTTACGAGCAGTACTTC. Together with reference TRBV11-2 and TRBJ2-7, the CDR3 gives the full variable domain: EAGVAQSPRYKIIEKRQSVAFWCNPISGHATLYWYQQILGQGPKLLIQFQNNGVVDDSQLPKDRFSAERLKGVDSTLKIQPAKLEDSAVYLCASSPPGVYEQYFGPGTRLTVT.

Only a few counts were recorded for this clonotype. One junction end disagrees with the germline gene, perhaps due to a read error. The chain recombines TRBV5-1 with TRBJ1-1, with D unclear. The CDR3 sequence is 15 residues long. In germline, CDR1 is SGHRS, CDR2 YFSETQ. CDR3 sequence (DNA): TGCGCCACCAGCCGGCTCTCCCCGGGGAACACTGAAGCTTTCTTT. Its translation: CATSRLSPGNTEAFF.

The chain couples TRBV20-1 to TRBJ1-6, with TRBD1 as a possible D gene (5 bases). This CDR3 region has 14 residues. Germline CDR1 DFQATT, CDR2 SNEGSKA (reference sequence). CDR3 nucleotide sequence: TGCAGCTTGAGCACCGGGACTGACAATTCACCCCTCCACTTT. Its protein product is CSLSTGTDNSPLHF.